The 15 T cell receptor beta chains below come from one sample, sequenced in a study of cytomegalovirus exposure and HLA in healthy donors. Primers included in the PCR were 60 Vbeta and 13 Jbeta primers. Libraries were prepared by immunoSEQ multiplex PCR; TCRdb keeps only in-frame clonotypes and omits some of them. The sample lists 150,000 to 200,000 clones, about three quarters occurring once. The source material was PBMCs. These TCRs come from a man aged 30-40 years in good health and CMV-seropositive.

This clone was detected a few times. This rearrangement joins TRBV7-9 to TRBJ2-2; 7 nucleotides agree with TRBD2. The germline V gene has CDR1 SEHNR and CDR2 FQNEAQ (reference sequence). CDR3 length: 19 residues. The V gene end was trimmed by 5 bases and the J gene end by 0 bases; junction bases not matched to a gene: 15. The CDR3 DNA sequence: TGTGCCAGCAGCCGGGGGGTGCAGAACCTGTTCGCGAACACCGGGGAGCTGTTTTTT. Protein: CASSRGVQNLFANTGELFF.

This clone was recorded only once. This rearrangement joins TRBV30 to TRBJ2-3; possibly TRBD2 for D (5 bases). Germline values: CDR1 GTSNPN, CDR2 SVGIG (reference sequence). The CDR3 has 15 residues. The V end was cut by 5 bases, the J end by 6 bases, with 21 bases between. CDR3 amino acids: CAWGPEDVRADTQYF. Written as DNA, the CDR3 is TGTGCCTGGGGGCCGGAGGACGTACGTGCTGATACGCAGTATTTT.

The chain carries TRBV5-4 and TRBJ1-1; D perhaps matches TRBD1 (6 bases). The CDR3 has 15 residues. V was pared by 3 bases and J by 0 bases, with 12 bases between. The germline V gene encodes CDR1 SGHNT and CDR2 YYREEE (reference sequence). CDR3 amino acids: CASSSRDNLNTEAFF. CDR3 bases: TGTGCCAGCAGCTCCCGGGACAACCTGAACACTGAAGCTTTCTTT.

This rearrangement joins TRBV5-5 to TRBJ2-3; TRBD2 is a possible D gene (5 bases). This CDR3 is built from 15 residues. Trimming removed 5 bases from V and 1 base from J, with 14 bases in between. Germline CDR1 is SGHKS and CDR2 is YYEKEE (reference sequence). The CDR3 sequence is CASSPEAGGTDTQYF. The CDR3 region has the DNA TGTGCCAGCAGTCCGGAGGCAGGCGGCACAGATACGCAGTATTTT. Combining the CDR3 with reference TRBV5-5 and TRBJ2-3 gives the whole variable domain DAGVTQSPTHLIKTRGQQVTLRCSPISGHKSVSWYQQVLGQGPQFIFQYYEKEERGRGNFPDRFSARQFPNYSSELNVNALLLGDSALYLCASSPEAGGTDTQYFGPGTRLTVL.

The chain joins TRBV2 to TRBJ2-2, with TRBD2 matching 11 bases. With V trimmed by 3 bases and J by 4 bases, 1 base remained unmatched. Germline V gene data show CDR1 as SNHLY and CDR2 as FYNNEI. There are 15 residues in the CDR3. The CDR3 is CASSDGLAGTGELFF. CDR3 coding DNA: TGTGCCAGCAGTGATGGACTAGCGGGCACCGGGGAGCTGTTTTTT.

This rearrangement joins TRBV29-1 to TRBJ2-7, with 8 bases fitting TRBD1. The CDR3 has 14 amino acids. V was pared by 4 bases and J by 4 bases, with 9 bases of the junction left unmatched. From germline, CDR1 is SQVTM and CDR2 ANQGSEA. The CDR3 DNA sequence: TGCAGCGTTGTCGGGCAGGGGGCCAGGTACGAGCAGTACTTC. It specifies CSVVGQGARYEQYF.

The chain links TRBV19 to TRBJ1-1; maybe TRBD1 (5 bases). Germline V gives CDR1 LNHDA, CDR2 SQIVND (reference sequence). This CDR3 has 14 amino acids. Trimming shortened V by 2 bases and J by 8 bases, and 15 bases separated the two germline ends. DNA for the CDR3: TGTGCCAGTAGTATACTCGGAACGGGGGGGGAAGCTTTCTTT. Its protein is CASSILGTGGEAFF.

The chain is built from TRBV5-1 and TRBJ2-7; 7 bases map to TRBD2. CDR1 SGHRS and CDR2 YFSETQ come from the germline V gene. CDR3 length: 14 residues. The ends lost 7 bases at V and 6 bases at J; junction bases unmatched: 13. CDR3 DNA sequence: TGCGCCAGCTGTACGGGACTAAGAAGGGGCGAGCAGTACTTC. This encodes CASCTGLRRGEQYF.

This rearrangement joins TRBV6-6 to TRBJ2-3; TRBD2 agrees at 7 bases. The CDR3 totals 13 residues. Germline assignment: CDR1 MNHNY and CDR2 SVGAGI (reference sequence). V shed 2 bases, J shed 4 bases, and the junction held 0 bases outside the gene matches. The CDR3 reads CASSYLAADTQYF. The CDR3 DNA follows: TGTGCCAGCAGTTACCTAGCGGCAGATACGCAGTATTTT.

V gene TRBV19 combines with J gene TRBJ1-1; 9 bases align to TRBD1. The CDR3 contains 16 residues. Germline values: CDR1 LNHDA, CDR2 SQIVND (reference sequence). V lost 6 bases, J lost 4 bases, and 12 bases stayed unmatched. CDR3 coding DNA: TGTGCCAGTAGCCCGGGACAGGGTGGCGGTAGCACTGAAGCTTTCTTT. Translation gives CASSPGQGGGSTEAFF.

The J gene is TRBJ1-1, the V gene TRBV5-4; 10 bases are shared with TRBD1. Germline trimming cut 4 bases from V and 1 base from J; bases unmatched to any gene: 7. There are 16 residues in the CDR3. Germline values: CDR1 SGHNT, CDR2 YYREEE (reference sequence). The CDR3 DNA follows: TGTGCCAGCAGCGTCCGGGACAGGGGTCCGAACACTGAAGCTTTCTTT. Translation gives CASSVRDRGPNTEAFF.

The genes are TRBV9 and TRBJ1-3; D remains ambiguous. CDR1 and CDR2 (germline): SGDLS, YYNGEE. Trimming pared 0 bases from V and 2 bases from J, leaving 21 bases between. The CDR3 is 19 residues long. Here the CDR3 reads CASSVVSPFTDPTGNTIYF. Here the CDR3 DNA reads TGTGCCAGCAGCGTAGTATCTCCTTTTACTGATCCGACTGGAAACACCATATATTTT.

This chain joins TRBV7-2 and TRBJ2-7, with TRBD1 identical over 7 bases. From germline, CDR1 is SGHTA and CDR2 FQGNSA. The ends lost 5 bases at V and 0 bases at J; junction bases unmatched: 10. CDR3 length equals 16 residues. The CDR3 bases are TGTGCCAGCAGCCTTAGGAGGACAGGAGACTCCTACGAGCAGTACTTC. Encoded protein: CASSLRRTGDSYEQYF.

This chain's CDR3 is CASSLGGGGEKLFF. The CDR3 DNA is TGTGCCAGCAGCCTCGGTGGGGGGGGAGAAAAACTGTTTTTT. V usage is TRBV7-9 and J usage is TRBJ1-4; D may be TRBD1 (5 bases). The CDR3 spans 14 residues. The V end was cut by 5 bases, the J end by 8 bases, with 15 bases between. Germline V gene data show CDR1 as SEHNR and CDR2 as FQNEAQ (reference sequence).

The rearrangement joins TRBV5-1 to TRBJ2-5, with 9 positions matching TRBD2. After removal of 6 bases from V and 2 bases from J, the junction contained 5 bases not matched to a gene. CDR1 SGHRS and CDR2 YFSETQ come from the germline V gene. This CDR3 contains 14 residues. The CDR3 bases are TGCGCCAGCAAGCGGCTAGCGGGGCAAGAGACCCAGTACTTC. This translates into CASKRLAGQETQYF.